These 21 T cell receptor beta chains were sequenced from one sample in a study of shared clonotypes between healthy human individuals. The assay was immunoSEQ multiplex PCR, and TCRdb's table has in-frame clones only and misses some. Of a few million clones listed, over 90% are singletons. Sequencing was carried out using naive CD4+ T cells from PBMCs. The subset is: CD45RA+ positively selected. These TCRs come from a man between 18 and 35 years old in good health. Some clones in this sample may be carry-over from other donors' samples.

Concerning this clone itself: Other DNA sequences in the sample encode the same CDR3. The chain links TRBV27 to TRBJ1-4; 8 nucleotides agree with TRBD1. CDR1 is MNHEY and CDR2 is SMNVEV in the germline V gene (reference sequence). With V trimmed by 3 bases and J by 5 bases, 2 bases remained unmatched. The CDR3 has 14 residues. CDR3 nucleotides: TGTGCCAGCAGTTTGCGGACAGGGAATGAAAAACTGTTTTTT. This encodes CASSLRTGNEKLFF. The variable domain in full, completed from reference TRBV27 and TRBJ1-4, reads EAQVTQNPRYLITVTGKKLTVTCSQNMNHEYMSWYRQDPGLGLRQIYYSMNVEVTDKGDVPEGYKVSRKEKRNFPLILESPSPNQTSLYFCASSLRTGNEKLFFGSGTQLSVL.

With regard to this clone: This CDR3 is also generated by other DNA sequences in the sample. The chain carries TRBV5-4 and TRBJ1-1; 7 positions match TRBD1. Trimming cost V 0 bases and J 4 bases; bases outside gene matches: 3. There are 14 residues in the CDR3. Germline-derived CDR1 and CDR2 are SGHNT and YYREEE (reference sequence). CDR3 region: CASSLVQGGTEAFF. In nucleotides, the CDR3 is TGTGCCAGCAGCTTGGTGCAGGGGGGCACTGAAGCTTTCTTT.

This chain connects TRBV18 to TRBJ2-7, with D unresolved. Trimming left V 3 bases short and J 3 bases short, with 12 bases between. The CDR3 covers 14 residues. The germline V gene encodes CDR1 KGHSH and CDR2 LQKENI. The CDR3 nucleotides are TGTGCCAGCTCACCTAACCCTGAGGTCTACGAGCAGTACTTC. It is translated as CASSPNPEVYEQYF.

This chain links TRBV5-1 with TRBJ1-1, with D possibly TRBD1 on 5 matching bases. The CDR3 consists of 14 residues. Looked up from germline, CDR1 is SGHRS and CDR2 is YFSETQ. V was cut by 1 base and J by 8 bases, with 15 bases left in between. CDR3: CASSLISGTAEAFF. The CDR3, as DNA: TGCGCCAGCAGCTTGATCTCCGGGACGGCCGAAGCTTTCTTT.

The sample holds one count of this clone. This same CDR3 is encoded by further DNA sequences in the sample. The chain carries TRBV10-3 and TRBJ1-1; tentatively, D is TRBD1 (5 bases). The CDR3 length is 11 residues. The germline V and J ends were trimmed by 3 bases and 8 bases, with 7 bases remaining between them. Germline V gene sequence: CDR1 ENHRY, CDR2 SYGVKD. CDR3 in DNA: TGTGCCATCAGTGACCGGACAGAAGCTTTCTTT. As protein: CAISDRTEAFF.

This chain joins TRBV5-6 and TRBJ2-7; tentatively, D is TRBD2 (6 bases). This CDR3 is built from 14 residues. Germline loops: CDR1 SGHDT, CDR2 YYEEEE. The V end was cut by 4 bases, the J end by 4 bases, with 15 bases between. The CDR3 sequence is CASSPRGGKYEQYF. The CDR3 DNA is TGTGCCAGCAGCCCTCGGGGCGGGAAATACGAGCAGTACTTC.

This rearrangement joins TRBV18 to TRBJ2-3; 7 bases are a match to TRBD2. Germline V gene data show CDR1 as KGHSH and CDR2 as LQKENI. This CDR3 is built from 17 residues. Unmatched junction bases numbered 10, after V lost 4 bases and J lost 0 bases. CDR3 in DNA: TGTGCCAGCTCACTGCTAGCGGAACCCACTAGCACAGATACGCAGTATTTT. This codes for CASSLLAEPTSTDTQYF.

This clone appeared a few times. V is TRBV29-1 and J is TRBJ1-1; no firm D call. Germline V gives CDR1 SQVTM, CDR2 ANQGSEA. CDR3 length: 13 residues. V gave up 4 bases and J gave up 0 bases, with 9 bases separating them. Here the CDR3 reads CSVGQILNTEAFF. The CDR3 DNA is TGCAGCGTTGGACAAATACTGAACACTGAAGCTTTCTTT. Supplemented by reference TRBV29-1 and TRBJ1-1, the full variable domain reads SAVISQKPSRDICQRGTSLTIQCQVDSQVTMMFWYRQQPGQSLTLIATANQGSEATYESGFVIDKFPISRPNLTFSTLTVSNMSPEDSSIYLCSVGQILNTEAFFGQGTRLTVV.

The V and J genes are TRBV19 and TRBJ2-2; 10 bases match TRBD1. This CDR3 spans 19 amino acids. Per germline, CDR1 LNHDA and CDR2 SQIVND (reference sequence). V was clipped by 5 bases and J by 3 bases; unmatched bases: 15. The CDR3 DNA sequence: TGTGCCAGTAGTCCACTTGGTTGGACAGGGGGTTCTGACACCGGGGAGCTGTTTTTT. Protein product: CASSPLGWTGGSDTGELFF.

Note on this clone: Other DNA sequences in this sample translate to the same CDR3. The V gene is TRBV30, the J gene TRBJ1-5; D gene unclear. Trimming cost V 0 bases and J 7 bases, with 10 bases left between them. The CDR3 is made up of 13 amino acids. Germline loops: CDR1 GTSNPN, CDR2 SVGIG (reference sequence). The CDR3, as DNA: TGTGCCTGGAGTGTACTCAGTGGCCAGCCCCAGCATTTT. Its protein product is CAWSVLSGQPQHF. Full variable domain (missing parts from reference TRBV30 and TRBJ1-5): SQTIHQWPATLVQPVGSPLSLECTVEGTSNPNLYWYRQAAGRGLQLLFYSVGIGQISSEVPQNLSASRPQDRQFILSSKKLLLSDSGFYLCAWSVLSGQPQHFGDGTRLSIL.

The chain couples TRBV18 to TRBJ1-2, with TRBD1 identical over 10 bases. CDR3 length: 14 amino acids. From germline, CDR1 is KGHSH and CDR2 LQKENI. With 5 bases clipped from V and 5 bases from J, the junction kept 5 bases outside the gene matches. The CDR3 spells CASSSGDRGYGYTF. CDR3 nucleotide sequence: TGTGCCAGCTCATCCGGGGACAGGGGTTATGGCTACACCTTC.

The chain is built from TRBV7-2 and TRBJ2-2; 12 nucleotides agree with TRBD2. The V gene's germline CDR1 is SGHTA and CDR2 FQGNSA. V dropped 1 base and J dropped 2; count of bases not matched to a gene: 8. The CDR3 length is 19 residues. The CDR3, as DNA: TGTGCCAGCAGCTTAGGGCTAGCGGGAGGGCGGGGTAACACCGGGGAGCTGTTTTTT. Its translation is CASSLGLAGGRGNTGELFF.

The V and J genes are TRBV4-3 and TRBJ1-3; D is undetermined. Germline CDR1 is LGHNA and CDR2 is YSLEER. The length of the CDR3 is 14 residues. V was shortened by 5 bases and J by 0 bases, with 8 bases between the two germline ends. The CDR3 coding sequence is TGCGCCAGCAGCGACCCGGGCTCTGGAAACACCATATATTTT. Translation gives CASSDPGSGNTIYF.

The chain uses TRBV5-5 and TRBJ2-7; 7 nucleotides agree with TRBD1. J was trimmed by 5 bases and V by 4 bases; bases with no gene match: 12. This CDR3 contains 15 residues. Germline assignment: CDR1 SGHKS and CDR2 YYEKEE (reference sequence). In nucleotides, the CDR3 is TGTGCCAGCAGCCCGAACCGGACAGGACCTAACGAGCAGTACTTC. Its protein is CASSPNRTGPNEQYF.

V is TRBV12-5 and J is TRBJ2-3; D tentatively reads TRBD1 or TRBD2 (5 bases each). In germline, CDR1 is LGHNT, CDR2 FRNRAP. This CDR3 spans 15 amino acids. V lost 4 bases and J 2 bases, leaving 13 bases between the germline ends. CDR3 DNA sequence: TGTGCTAGTGGTTCGATCGGGGCGACCACAGATACGCAGTATTTT. As protein: CASGSIGATTDTQYF.

The chain is built from TRBV7-3 and TRBJ2-3; 7 nucleotides align to TRBD2. This CDR3 has 16 amino acids. Per germline, CDR1 SGHTA and CDR2 FQGTGA. The V and J ends lost 1 base and 0 bases, in that order; junction bases with no gene match: 4. The CDR3 DNA follows: TGTGCCAGCAGCTTAATGGGTAGCGGGAGCACAGATACGCAGTATTTT. The encoded protein is CASSLMGSGSTDTQYF.

The CDR3 region has the DNA TGTGCCAGCAGCATCAGCGCGGAAGGCTACACCTTC. Its translation is CASSISAEGYTF. The chain carries TRBV7-9 and TRBJ1-2, with D unclear. The CDR3 runs to 12 residues. CDR1 SEHNR and CDR2 FQNEAQ come from the germline V gene (reference sequence). The V end was cut by 5 bases, the J end by 8 bases, with 12 bases between.

The V and J genes are TRBV15 and TRBJ1-2, with D possibly TRBD1 on 5 matching bases. Trimming shortened V by 1 base and J by 6 bases, and 9 bases separated the two germline ends. This CDR3 region has 13 residues. The germline gives CDR1 LNHNV, CDR2 YYDKDF (reference sequence). This CDR3 reads CATSRGGLDGYTF. As DNA, the CDR3 is TGTGCCACCAGCAGAGGGGGGTTGGATGGCTACACCTTC.

The rearrangement uses TRBV19 and TRBJ1-2; tentative D call: TRBD1 (6 bases). V was pared by 1 base and J by 4 bases, with 22 bases between. Germline V gene lookup returns CDR1 LNHDA and CDR2 SQIVND (reference sequence). CDR3 size: 18 residues. The CDR3 DNA sequence: TGTGCCAGTAGTATAGCGGGTGCGCAGGGGAGAGGAATCTATGGCTACACCTTC. Translated, it gives CASSIAGAQGRGIYGYTF. Using reference TRBV19 and TRBJ1-2 for the parts outside the CDR3, the full variable domain is DGGITQSPKYLFRKEGQNVTLSCEQNLNHDAMYWYRQDPGQGLRLIYYSQIVNDFQKGDIAEGYSVSREKKESFPLTVTSAQKNPTAFYLCASSIAGAQGRGIYGYTFGSGTRLTVV.

J is TRBJ2-3 and V is TRBV11-3; the D gene is possibly TRBD1 (5 bases). Trimming removed 3 bases from V and 2 bases from J, with 12 bases in between. The V gene's germline CDR1 is SGHNT and CDR2 YENEEA. This CDR3 has 15 amino acids. The CDR3 loop reads CASSLGLGPTDTQYF. The DNA of the CDR3 is TGTGCCAGCAGCTTGGGGCTAGGGCCCACAGATACGCAGTATTTT.

The chain couples TRBV7-8 to TRBJ2-5, with D possibly matching TRBD2 (5 bases). Per germline, CDR1 SGHVS and CDR2 FQNEAQ. V was trimmed by 0 bases and J by 3 bases, leaving 14 bases between them. This CDR3 has 16 amino acids. CDR3 amino acids: CASSLARVGNKETQYF. CDR3 nucleotide sequence: TGTGCCAGCAGCTTAGCGCGGGTGGGGAATAAAGAGACCCAGTACTTC.